These T cell receptor beta chains were read from a single sample in a study of OX40 agonist ivuxolimab in advanced cancers. Measured with immunoSEQ multiplex PCR; TCRdb has only the in-frame clones, and not every one. This table has tens of thousands of clones, approximately 90% appearing once. The sequencing here drew on CD4+ or CD8+ T cells sorted from blood, taken in a trial of the OX40 agonist ivuxolimab. These receptors all come from an adult with an advanced solid tumor such as melanoma, head and neck, liver or kidney cancer. Each CDR3 is given with its conserved first and last residue. The D gene is left open where the match is weak. Clone size is given for some rows only: seen once, a few or many times, or a class if the clone is expanded.

D,J,V,size,DNA,CDR3
NA,TRBJ1-5,TRBV5-4,NA,TGTGCCAGCAGCTTAGGGGGTAATGGCAATCAGCCCCAGCATTTT,CASSLGGNGNQPQHF
NA,TRBJ1-5,TRBV28,NA,TGTGCCAGCAGTTTTCCTCCCCATCAGCCCCAGCATTTT,CASSFPPHQPQHF
NA,TRBJ2-7,TRBV28,NA,TGTGCCAGCAGCACCCCCAGGGGGGCCTACGAGCAGTACTTC,CASSTPRGAYEQYF
TRBD1,TRBJ1-1,TRBV7-9,NA,TGTGCCAGCAGGTCGACAGGGACTAGGAACACTGAAGCTTTCTTT,CASRSTGTRNTEAFF
NA,TRBJ1-5,TRBV7-2,NA,TGTGCCAGCAGCTCCAGGGGTCGCCAGCCCCAGCATTTT,CASSSRGRQPQHF
NA,TRBJ2-3,TRBV19,NA,TGTGCCAGTAGACGACTAGAAAGGGCCCCATCTAGCACAGATACGCAGTATTTT,CASRRLERAPSSTDTQYF
TRBD2,TRBJ2-3,TRBV5-6,few,TGTGCCAGCAGCTTGAGGACTAGCGGCCGTCGAGGCACAGATACGCAGTATTTT,CASSLRTSGRRGTDTQYF
NA,TRBJ1-5,TRBV10-3,few,TGTGCCATCAGTGAGACGGACAGTCAGCCCCAGCATTTT,CAISETDSQPQHF
TRBD2,TRBJ2-7,TRBV7-2,NA,TGTGCCAGCAGACAACTAGCGGGAGCTCTCGACGAGCAGTACTTC,CASRQLAGALDEQYF
TRBD1,TRBJ1-5,TRBV2,NA,TGTGCCAGCTGGACAGGCTATAGCAATCAGCCCCAGCATTTT,CASWTGYSNQPQHF
NA,TRBJ1-4,TRBV7-2,NA,TGTGCCAGCAGCACCGGCGGGGGGCGGGGTGAAAAACTGTTTTTT,CASSTGGGRGEKLFF
NA,TRBJ2-7,TRBV4-2,NA,TGTGCCAGCAGCCAACCAAGGGGCGCTATGGGGGAGCAGTACTTC,CASSQPRGAMGEQYF
TRBD2,TRBJ2-2,TRBV19,few,TGTGCCAGTAGTATAGACCTAAGGACTAGCGGGAGGGCCGAGACCGGGGAGCTGTTTTTT,CASSIDLRTSGRAETGELFF
NA,TRBJ1-1,TRBV28,NA,TGTGCCAGCAGTTCGGGCGGGAGGAGGGAATCTGAAGCTTTCTTT,CASSSGGRRESEAFF
NA,TRBJ1-4,TRBV19,NA,TGTGCCAGTAGTATTCGGGGAGCAACTAATGAAAAACTGTTTTTT,CASSIRGATNEKLFF
NA,TRBJ1-2,TRBV9,NA,TGTGCCAGCAGCGTTCTGGGGCAGAGCTATGGCTACACCTTC,CASSVLGQSYGYTF
TRBD1,TRBJ2-3,TRBV7-2,NA,TGTGCCAGCAGCTTATACAGGGGGCAGGGTAGAGATACGCAGTATTTT,CASSLYRGQGRDTQYF
NA,TRBJ1-1,TRBV18,once,TGTGCCAGCTCACCACAACGGGCGGATGAAGCTTTCTTT,CASSPQRADEAFF
TRBD2,TRBJ2-1,TRBV10-1,NA,TGCGCCAGCAGTGACCCCGAGACTAGCGGAGAGCCCCTTTACTACAATGAGCAGTTCTTC,CASSDPETSGEPLYYNEQFF
TRBD1,TRBJ1-3,TRBV9,NA,TGTGCCAGCAGCGTCTCGAGGGGGCCAGGAAACACCATATATTTT,CASSVSRGPGNTIYF
NA,TRBJ2-5,TRBV30,NA,TGTGCCTGGAGTGAACGCCGCGGAGAGACCCAGTACTTC,CAWSERRGETQYF
TRBD1,TRBJ1-6,TRBV2,NA,TGTGCCAGCAGTGAAGCCAGGGGGTATAATTCACCCCTCCACTTT,CASSEARGYNSPLHF
NA,TRBJ1-1,TRBV7-8,NA,TGTGCCAGCAGCTCGTCAGGGTTACTGAACACTGAAGCTTTCTTT,CASSSSGLLNTEAFF
NA,TRBJ1-1,TRBV19,NA,TGTGCCAGTCACCCGACAAGGGAAAAAGGGACTGAAGCTTTCTTT,CASHPTREKGTEAFF
TRBD2,TRBJ2-2,TRBV19,NA,TGTGCCAGTAGTCGTGGGGGAGGGCCCTCGCGAGGGACCGGGGAGCTGTTTTTT,CASSRGGGPSRGTGELFF
TRBD2,TRBJ2-5,TRBV10-1,NA,TGCGCCAGCAGCGAATCTTCCGGGGAGGGCCGCCAAGAGACCCAGTACTTC,CASSESSGEGRQETQYF
NA,TRBJ1-2,TRBV6-5,once,TGTGCCAGCAGTTACGGGAAGGGGTCTAACGCATGGGGCTACACCTTC,CASSYGKGSNAWGYTF
NA,TRBJ2-3,TRBV6-9,NA,TGTGCCAGCAGTTACGACAGGGAGGTAGATACGCAGTATTTT,CASSYDREVDTQYF
NA,TRBJ1-3,TRBV7-2,NA,TGTGCCAGCAGCTTAGGGGGCTCTGGAAACACCATATATTTT,CASSLGGSGNTIYF
NA,TRBJ1-2,TRBV4-3,NA,TGCGCCAGCAGCCAAGTGGACGGCTACACCTTC,CASSQVDGYTF
TRBD2,TRBJ2-3,TRBV15,NA,TGTGCCACCAGCAGGCAACTACTAGCGGGAGGAGGAGATACGCAGTATTTT,CATSRQLLAGGGDTQYF
NA,TRBJ1-2,TRBV7-9,few,TGTGCCAGCAGCTTAGGCATACGCGGCTACACCTTC,CASSLGIRGYTF
NA,TRBJ1-2,TRBV9,NA,TGTGCCAGCAGCGTAGGTTTTCAGGACTATGGCTACACCTTC,CASSVGFQDYGYTF
TRBD1,TRBJ2-2,TRBV19,NA,TGTGCCAGTAGTGGTGGCAGGGGGACCACCGGGGAGCTGTTTTTT,CASSGGRGTTGELFF
TRBD2,TRBJ2-1,TRBV5-1,NA,TGCGCCAGCAGCTCCGGACTAGCAAATGAGCAGTTCTTC,CASSSGLANEQFF
TRBD2,TRBJ2-7,TRBV4-3,NA,TGCGCCAGCAGCCAAGTGATAGCGGGAGCGTACGAGCAGTACTTC,CASSQVIAGAYEQYF
NA,TRBJ2-4,TRBV28,NA,TGTGCCAGCAGTTTAACAGGGGCCAAAAACATTCAGTACTTC,CASSLTGAKNIQYF
TRBD1,TRBJ1-2,TRBV14,NA,TGTGCCAGCAGCCAAGATCCGGGACAGGGGTCCTATGGCTACACCTTC,CASSQDPGQGSYGYTF